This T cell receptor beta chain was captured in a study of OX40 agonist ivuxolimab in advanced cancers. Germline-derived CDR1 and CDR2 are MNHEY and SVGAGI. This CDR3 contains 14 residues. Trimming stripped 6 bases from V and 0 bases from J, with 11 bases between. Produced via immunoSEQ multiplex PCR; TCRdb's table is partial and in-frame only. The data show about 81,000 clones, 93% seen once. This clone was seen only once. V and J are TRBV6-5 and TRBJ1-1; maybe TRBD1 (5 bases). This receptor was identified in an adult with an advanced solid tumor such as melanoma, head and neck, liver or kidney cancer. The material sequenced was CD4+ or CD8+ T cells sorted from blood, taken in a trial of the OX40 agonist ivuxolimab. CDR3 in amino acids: CASSQQELNTEAFF. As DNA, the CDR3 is TGTGCCAGCAGCCAACAGGAACTGAACACTGAAGCTTTCTTT.